The 2 T cell receptor beta chains given below trace back to one sample, sequenced in a study of OX40 agonist ivuxolimab in advanced cancers. The repertoire was sequenced with immunoSEQ multiplex PCR; TCRdb's copy has only in-frame clones and lacks some. The table lists tens of thousands of clones, about 83% of them singletons, with around 10% in the top ten. The sequences come from CD4+ or CD8+ T cells sorted from blood, collected in a trial of the OX40 agonist ivuxolimab. These receptors all come from an adult with an advanced solid tumor such as melanoma, head and neck, liver or kidney cancer.

The CDR3 is CATSSERGHVRPADEQFF. Written as DNA, the CDR3 is TGTGCCACCAGCAGTGAAAGAGGACACGTAAGGCCGGCGGATGAGCAGTTCTTC. The chain is built from TRBV15 and TRBJ2-1; possible D gene TRBD1, 5 bases. CDR3 size: 18 residues. Trimming took 3 bases from V and 8 from J, leaving 26 bases between them. Germline loops: CDR1 LNHNV, CDR2 YYDKDF (reference sequence). The full variable domain, in which reference TRBV15 and TRBJ2-1 provide the parts outside the CDR3, is DAMVIQNPRYQVTQFGKPVTLSCSQTLNHNVMYWYQQKSSQAPKLLFHYYDKDFNNEADTPDNFQSRRPNTSFCFLDIRSPGLGDTAMYLCATSSERGHVRPADEQFFGPGTRLTVL.

The gene calls are TRBV4-1 and TRBJ2-3; D is ambiguous. Germline loops: CDR1 MGHRA, CDR2 YSYEKL. CDR3 length: 13 amino acids. The V end was cut by 8 bases, the J end by 5 bases, with 14 bases between. CDR3 residues: CASAPNTLDTQYF. The CDR3 nucleotides read TGCGCCAGCGCTCCCAACACCTTAGATACGCAGTATTTT.